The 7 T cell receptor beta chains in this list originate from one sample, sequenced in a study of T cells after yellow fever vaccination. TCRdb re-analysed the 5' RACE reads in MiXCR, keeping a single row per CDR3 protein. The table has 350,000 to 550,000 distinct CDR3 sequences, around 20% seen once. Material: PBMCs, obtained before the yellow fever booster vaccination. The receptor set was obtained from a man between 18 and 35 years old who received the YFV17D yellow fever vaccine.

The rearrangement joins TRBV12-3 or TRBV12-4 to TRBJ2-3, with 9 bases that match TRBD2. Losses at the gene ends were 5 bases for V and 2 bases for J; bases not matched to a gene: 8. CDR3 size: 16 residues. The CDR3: CASSTGTSRPTDTQYF. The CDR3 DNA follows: TGTGCCAGCAGTACTGGGACTAGCCGGCCCACAGATACGCAGTATTTT.

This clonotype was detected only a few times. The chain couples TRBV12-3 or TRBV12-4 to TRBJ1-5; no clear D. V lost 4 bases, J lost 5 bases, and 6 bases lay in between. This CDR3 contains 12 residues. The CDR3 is CASSYSYQPQHF. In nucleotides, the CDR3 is TGTGCCAGCAGTTATTCGTATCAGCCCCAGCATTTT.

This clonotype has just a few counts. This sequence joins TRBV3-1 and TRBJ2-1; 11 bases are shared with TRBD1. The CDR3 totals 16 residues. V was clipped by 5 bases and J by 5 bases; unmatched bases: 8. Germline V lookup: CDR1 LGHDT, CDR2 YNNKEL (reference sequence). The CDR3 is CASSSPGQGDHNEQFF. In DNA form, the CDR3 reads TGTGCCAGCAGCAGTCCGGGACAGGGGGACCACAATGAGCAGTTCTTC.

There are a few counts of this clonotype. CDR3 in DNA: TGCAGTGCTAGAGGGGAGGTAGTGCCGGTAAAAATATTATCCCATTACAATGAGCAGTTCTTC. As protein: CSARGEVVPVKILSHYNEQFF. The chain carries TRBV20-1 and TRBJ2-1; perhaps TRBD2 as D (6 bases). V was clipped by 1 base and J by 4 bases, with 32 bases between them. CDR1 and CDR2 from the germline V gene are DFQATT and SNEGSKA (reference sequence). The CDR3 consists of 21 residues.

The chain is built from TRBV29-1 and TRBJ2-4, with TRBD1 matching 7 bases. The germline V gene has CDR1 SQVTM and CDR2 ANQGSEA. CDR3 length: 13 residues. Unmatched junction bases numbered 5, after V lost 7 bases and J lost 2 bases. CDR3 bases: TGCAGCGGAAGACAGGGACCCAAAAACATTCAGTACTTC. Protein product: CSGRQGPKNIQYF.

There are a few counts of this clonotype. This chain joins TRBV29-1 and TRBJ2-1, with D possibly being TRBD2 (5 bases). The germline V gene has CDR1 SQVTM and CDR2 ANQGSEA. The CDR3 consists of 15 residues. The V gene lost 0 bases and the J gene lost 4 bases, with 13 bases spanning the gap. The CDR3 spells CSVEDRRGQYNEQFF. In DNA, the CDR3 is TGCAGCGTTGAAGATCGTCGAGGGCAATACAATGAGCAGTTCTTC.

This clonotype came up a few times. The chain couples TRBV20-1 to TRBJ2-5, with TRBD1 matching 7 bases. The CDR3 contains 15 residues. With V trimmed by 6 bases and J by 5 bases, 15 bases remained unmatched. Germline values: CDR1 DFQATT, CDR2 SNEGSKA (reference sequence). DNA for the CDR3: TGCAGTGCCCAAATTACCGGGACAGTGTCGGAGACCCAGTACTTC. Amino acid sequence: CSAQITGTVSETQYF.